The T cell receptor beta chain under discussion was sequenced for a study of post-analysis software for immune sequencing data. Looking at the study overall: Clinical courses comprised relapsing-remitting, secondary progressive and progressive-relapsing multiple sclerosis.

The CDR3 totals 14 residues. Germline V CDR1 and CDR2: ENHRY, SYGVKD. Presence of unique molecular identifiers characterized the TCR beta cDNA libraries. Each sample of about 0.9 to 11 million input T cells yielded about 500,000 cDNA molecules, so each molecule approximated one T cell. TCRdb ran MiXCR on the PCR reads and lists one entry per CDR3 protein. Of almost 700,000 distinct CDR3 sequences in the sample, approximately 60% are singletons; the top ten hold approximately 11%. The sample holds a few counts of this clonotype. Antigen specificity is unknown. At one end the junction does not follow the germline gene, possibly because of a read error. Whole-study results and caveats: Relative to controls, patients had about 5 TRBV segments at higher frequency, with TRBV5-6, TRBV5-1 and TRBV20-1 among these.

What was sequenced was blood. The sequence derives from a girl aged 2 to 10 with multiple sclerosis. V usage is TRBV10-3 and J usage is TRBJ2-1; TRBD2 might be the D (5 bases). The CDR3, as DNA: TGTGCCATCAGTGGTAGCCGTGACTACAATGAGCAGTTTTTC. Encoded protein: CAISGSRDYNEQFF.